This TCR beta chain was found in a study of vaccination and CD4 T cells after COVID-19. At the Johns Hopkins FTIC core, DNA taken from cultured CD4+ T cells was sequenced by way of the Oncomine TCR Beta short-read assay. MiXCR, applied by TCRdb to the PCR reads, yields one record per CDR3 protein. This sample yields approximately 12,000 distinct CDR3 sequences, of which approximately 58% are seen a single time; roughly 14% belongs to the top ten. The germline V gene encodes CDR1 DFQATT and CDR2 SNEGSKA (reference sequence). Trimming removed 5 bases from V and 2 bases from J, with 17 bases in between. The CDR3 runs 15 residues. This sample's treatment: roughly ten-day PBMC culture with coronavirus spike peptide pools or control peptides (ViraFEST assay). Remarks on this clonotype: Its antigen is undetermined.

The chain combines TRBV20-1 with TRBJ2-3; TRBD1 or TRBD2 may be the D gene (6 bases each). The receptor was derived from a human donor who had recovered from COVID-19. Material: CD4+ T cells from blood, cultured in vitro. Here the CDR3 reads CSADRQEGNTDTQYF. The CDR3 nucleotides are TGCAGTGCTGACCGACAGGAGGGGAACACAGATACGCAGTATTTT.